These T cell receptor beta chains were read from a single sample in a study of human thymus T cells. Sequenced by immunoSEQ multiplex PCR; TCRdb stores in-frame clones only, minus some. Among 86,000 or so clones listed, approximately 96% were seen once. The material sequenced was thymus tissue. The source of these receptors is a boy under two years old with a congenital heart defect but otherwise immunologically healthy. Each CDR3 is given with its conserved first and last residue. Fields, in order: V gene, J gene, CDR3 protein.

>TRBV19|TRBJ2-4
CASSATGSLAKNIQYF
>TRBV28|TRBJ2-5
CASSSFRTSGRRETQYF
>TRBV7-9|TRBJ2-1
CASSLAGKLTYNEQFF
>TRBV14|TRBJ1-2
CASSQDKTPFGGADGYTF
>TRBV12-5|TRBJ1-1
CASGFGQMNTEAFF
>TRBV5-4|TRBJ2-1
CASSPDRTLSYNEQFF
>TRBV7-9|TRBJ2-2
CASSGLDSSGNTGELFF
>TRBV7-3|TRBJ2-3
CASSLKGADTQYF
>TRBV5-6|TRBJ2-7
CASSLTGRYEQYF
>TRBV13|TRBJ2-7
CASSFQGCHEQYF
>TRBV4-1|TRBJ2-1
CASSRNRGPSHSYNEQFF
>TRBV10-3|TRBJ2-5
CAISDGLWETQYF
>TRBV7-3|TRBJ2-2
CASSPLVPPRTTGELFF
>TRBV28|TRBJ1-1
CASSLGGVNTEAFF
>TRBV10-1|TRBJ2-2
CASSLISGRTGELFF
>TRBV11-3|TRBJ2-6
CASSPHPNRASRANVLTF
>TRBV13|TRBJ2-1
CASRTSGGAEHESEQFF
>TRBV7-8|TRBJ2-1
CASSLRVSGGYNEQFF
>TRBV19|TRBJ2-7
CASSTLSPPGLYEQYF
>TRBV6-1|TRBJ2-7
CASSHMTSGWGEQYF
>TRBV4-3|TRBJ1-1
CASSQRRGSEAFF
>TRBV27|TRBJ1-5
CASRRTGNQPQHF
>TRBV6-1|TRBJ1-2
CASSHFLRDLGGYTF
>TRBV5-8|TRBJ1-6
CASSRRGGFSPLHF
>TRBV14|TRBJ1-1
CASSQAPKDTEAFF
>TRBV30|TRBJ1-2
CAWKGAVPYGYTF
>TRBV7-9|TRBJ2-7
CASSRPGQGAPPHNYEQYF
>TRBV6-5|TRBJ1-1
CASSYSNILYTEAFF
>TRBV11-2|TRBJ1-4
CASSPTNGGDPFRDEKLFF
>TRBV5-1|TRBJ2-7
CASSWTGDEFYEQYF
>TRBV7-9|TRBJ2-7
CASSLLMAGGRYEQYF
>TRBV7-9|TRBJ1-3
CASSCAGAFGNTIYF
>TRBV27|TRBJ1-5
CASSSGRLEPQHF
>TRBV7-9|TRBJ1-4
CASSLAAGGETNEKLFF
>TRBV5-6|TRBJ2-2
CASSLRGTGSNTGELFF
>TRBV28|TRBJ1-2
CASSFPPSSGYTF
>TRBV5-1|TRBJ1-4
CASSGLGQGDEKLFF
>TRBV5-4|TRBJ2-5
CASSYRLAGERETQYF
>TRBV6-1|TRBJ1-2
CASSVTFTGIVFNYGYTF
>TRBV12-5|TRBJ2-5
CASGFTGGWETQYF
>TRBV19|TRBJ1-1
CASISIGKRNTEAFF
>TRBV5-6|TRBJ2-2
CASSLANTGELFF
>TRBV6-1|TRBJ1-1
CASSDQGMVNTEAFF
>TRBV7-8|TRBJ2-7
CASSMRDRDTYEQYF